Presented here are 30 T cell receptor beta chains from one specimen sequenced in a study of shared clonotypes between healthy human individuals. Repertoires were generated with immunoSEQ multiplex PCR, while TCRdb's copy carries only in-frame clones and drops some. The data hold about 470,000 clones, with 75% to 85% observed a single time. Sequences were obtained from PBMCs. The receptors were sampled from a woman aged 40 to 49 in good health. Some clones in this sample may be carry-over from other donors' samples.

This clone has more than one count but fewer than ten. The V and J genes are TRBV7-6 and TRBJ2-5; TRBD1 or TRBD2 may be the D gene (5 bases each). This CDR3 comprises 15 residues. Germline CDR1 reads SGHVS; CDR2 reads FNYEAQ. Trimming removed 5 bases from V and 1 base from J, with 14 bases in between. The CDR3 is CASSQSRDGQETQYF. The CDR3 DNA reads as TGTGCCAGCAGCCAAAGCCGGGACGGCCAAGAGACCCAGTACTTC.

Points on this clone: A much larger clonotype is one base distant, so this may be a read error. The sample holds other DNA sequences that translate to the same CDR3. The V gene is TRBV30, the J gene TRBJ1-5; D gene uncertain. This CDR3 contains 12 residues. The V end lost 1 base, the J end lost 4 bases, and 5 bases lay between the germline ends. Germline CDR1 and CDR2: GTSNPN and SVGIG (reference sequence). The CDR3 sequence: CAWSGSNQPQHF. Written as DNA, the CDR3 is TGTGCCTGGAGTGGGAGTAATCAGCCCCAGCATTTT.

The table lists this clone with a few counts. In nucleotides, the CDR3 is TGTGCCAGTACCGGGACAGGCAATCAGCCCCAGCATTTT. Translation: CASTGTGNQPQHF. The chain joins TRBV19 to TRBJ1-5; 7 bases map to TRBD1. CDR3 length: 13 amino acids. Germline loops: CDR1 LNHDA, CDR2 SQIVND (reference sequence). Losses at the gene ends were 7 bases for V and 2 bases for J; bases not matched to a gene: 2.

With regard to this clone: This sequence may be a read error, since a much larger clone differs from it by one base. The chain has TRBV13 and TRBJ2-3; D uncertain. V lost 5 bases to trimming and J lost 5 bases, with 8 bases between them. The CDR3 runs to 12 residues. The germline V gene encodes CDR1 PRHDT and CDR2 FYEKMQ (reference sequence). The CDR3, as DNA: TGTGCCAGCAGCGTAACGGGAGATACGCAGTATTTT. It encodes CASSVTGDTQYF.

In regard to this clone: At the DNA level, this CDR3 is encoded by other sequences in the same sample as well. The V call is TRBV27, the J call TRBJ1-5; TRBD1 matches 7 bases. V lost 5 bases to trimming and J lost 2 bases; unmatched junction nucleotides: 3. The CDR3 length is 14 residues. Germline V gene lookup returns CDR1 MNHEY and CDR2 SMNVEV (reference sequence). The CDR3 sequence is CASSPGQGNQPQHF. The CDR3 DNA is TGTGCCAGCAGTCCCGGACAGGGCAATCAGCCCCAGCATTTT.

This sequence joins TRBV14 and TRBJ2-2; 7 nucleotides match TRBD2. With 1 base clipped from V and 4 bases from J, the junction kept 9 bases outside the gene matches. This CDR3 spans 17 amino acids. Germline V gene lookup returns CDR1 SGHDN and CDR2 FVKESK. The CDR3 spells CASSQVGGRLGTGELFF. The CDR3 DNA sequence: TGTGCCAGCAGCCAAGTCGGGGGGAGACTTGGCACCGGGGAGCTGTTTTTT.

This chain uses TRBV28 with TRBJ2-7, with 10 bases that match TRBD2. The junction had 3 bases not matched to a gene; V was cut back by 9 bases and J by 4 bases. The germline gives CDR1 MDHEN, CDR2 SYDVKM. CDR3 length: 12 amino acids. CDR3 sequence: CASASGSYEQYF. The CDR3 nucleotides read TGTGCCAGTGCTAGCGGGAGTTACGAGCAGTACTTC.

V gene TRBV6-5 combines with J gene TRBJ2-3, with D uncertain. CDR3 length: 13 residues. V was pared by 5 bases and J by 2 bases, with 8 bases between. Germline V gives CDR1 MNHEY, CDR2 SVGAGI. The CDR3 region is CASSPWITDTQYF. The DNA of the CDR3 is TGTGCCAGCAGTCCATGGATCACAGATACGCAGTATTTT.

This chain joins TRBV28 and TRBJ2-7; D not certain. The CDR3 is 13 amino acids. Germline V gene sequence: CDR1 MDHEN, CDR2 SYDVKM. The V and J ends lost 2 bases and 3 bases respectively, with 8 bases between them. For the CDR3, the DNA is TGTGCCAGCAGTTTACACAGAGACTACGAGCAGTACTTC. As protein: CASSLHRDYEQYF. The variable domain in full, with the rest retrieved from reference TRBV28 and TRBJ2-7, is DVKVTQSSRYLVKRTGEKVFLECVQDMDHENMFWYRQDPGLGLRLIYFSYDVKMKEKGDIPEGYSVSREKKERFSLILESASTNQTSMYLCASSLHRDYEQYFGPGTRLTVT.

The V and J genes are TRBV7-2 and TRBJ2-7, with TRBD2 matching over 8 bases. The V gene's germline CDR1 is SGHTA and CDR2 FQGNSA. The CDR3 consists of 13 residues. V lost 1 base and J lost 5; bases outside the gene matches: 1. The CDR3 DNA reads as TGTGCCAGCAGCTTAGTGCGGGAGGACGAGCAGTACTTC. This encodes CASSLVREDEQYF.

The chain uses TRBV19 and TRBJ2-7; 8 positions match TRBD1. CDR1 and CDR2 from the germline V gene are LNHDA and SQIVND (reference sequence). Trimming removed 2 bases from V and 5 bases from J; junction bases left unmatched: 8. CDR3 length: 15 residues. The CDR3 DNA reads as TGTGCCAGTAGTATAACCCGGACAGGGATTCACGAGCAGTACTTC. Translated, it gives CASSITRTGIHEQYF.

The chain is built from TRBV28 and TRBJ2-3, with 14 positions matching TRBD2. The length of the CDR3 is 18 residues. The V segment lost 0 bases and the J segment 7 bases; nucleotides outside the gene matches: 9. CDR1 and CDR2 from the germline V gene are MDHEN and SYDVKM. CDR3 in DNA: TGTGCCAGCAGTTTATGGGGACTAGCGGGAGAGAACGGGAATACGCAGTATTTT. Protein product: CASSLWGLAGENGNTQYF.

CDR3 bases: TGTGCCAGCAGCCCCCCCGGGCTGCGGTTTGAGCAGTACTTC. This encodes CASSPPGLRFEQYF. This sequence joins TRBV11-2 and TRBJ2-7; D gene unclear. The length of the CDR3 is 14 residues. The V gene lost 5 bases and the J gene lost 7 bases, with 18 bases spanning the gap. The germline V gene has CDR1 SGHAT and CDR2 FQNNGV. Based on the CDR3 plus reference TRBV11-2 and TRBJ2-7, the full variable domain is EAGVAQSPRYKIIEKRQSVAFWCNPISGHATLYWYQQILGQGPKLLIQFQNNGVVDDSQLPKDRFSAERLKGVDSTLKIQPAKLEDSAVYLCASSPPGLRFEQYFGPGTRLTVT.

The V call is TRBV15, the J call TRBJ2-2, with a possible D match to TRBD1 (6 bases). The CDR3 loop spans 16 amino acids. Trimming removed 0 bases at V and 4 bases at J, with 12 bases between. CDR1 is LNHNV, CDR2 YYDKDF, per germline (reference sequence). The CDR3 loop is CATSRDRARGTGELFF. The CDR3 DNA follows: TGTGCCACCAGCAGAGATCGGGCCAGGGGCACCGGGGAGCTGTTTTTT.

A word on this clone: Distinct nucleotide sequences in the sample also encode this CDR3. The chain's CDR3 is CASSLGGNSPLHF. The CDR3 region has the DNA TGTGCCAGCAGCTTAGGGGGGAATTCACCCCTCCACTTT. The rearrangement joins TRBV11-3 to TRBJ1-6; perhaps TRBD1 as D (5 bases). The CDR3 totals 13 residues. The V and J ends lost 1 base and 7 bases respectively, with 5 bases between them. From germline, CDR1 is SGHNT and CDR2 YENEEA.

This chain links TRBV29-1 with TRBJ2-5; D may correspond to TRBD1 or TRBD2 (6 bases each). With 3 bases removed from V and 5 bases from J, the gap between germline ends came to 16 bases. Germline CDR1 reads SQVTM; CDR2 reads ANQGSEA. The CDR3 is 14 amino acids. CDR3 in amino acids: CSVDRGAPSETQYF. DNA of the CDR3: TGCAGCGTTGATAGGGGGGCGCCGTCGGAGACCCAGTACTTC.

This chain joins TRBV5-6 and TRBJ1-1; no clear D. V was shortened by 2 bases and J by 1 base, with 6 bases between the two germline ends. The CDR3 spans 13 residues. Germline CDR1 is SGHDT and CDR2 is YYEEEE. This chain's CDR3 is CASSFSENTEAFF. In DNA form, the CDR3 reads TGTGCCAGCAGCTTTTCCGAGAACACTGAAGCTTTCTTT.

The chain links TRBV7-2 to TRBJ2-3, with D possibly matching TRBD1 (6 bases). Looked up from germline, CDR1 is SGHTA and CDR2 is FQGNSA. V was cut by 5 bases and J by 4 bases, with 16 bases left in between. This CDR3 is built from 15 residues. CDR3 sequence reads: CASSLKGHPADTQYF. As DNA, the CDR3 is TGTGCCAGCAGCCTAAAGGGACATCCCGCAGATACGCAGTATTTT.

The gene calls are TRBV19 and TRBJ2-7, with D possibly TRBD2 on 6 matching bases. V shed 2 bases and J shed 5 bases, with 13 bases lying between them. The CDR3 contains 14 residues. Germline V gene sequence: CDR1 LNHDA, CDR2 SQIVND (reference sequence). The CDR3 reads CASSISAGSNEQYF. The CDR3 bases are TGTGCCAGTAGTATATCGGCGGGAAGCAACGAGCAGTACTTC.

This clone appeared many times. This chain links TRBV19 with TRBJ2-2; possibly TRBD1 for D (6 bases). The V gene lost 4 bases and the J gene lost 5 bases, with 14 bases spanning the gap. The CDR3 loop spans 15 amino acids. Germline assignment: CDR1 LNHDA and CDR2 SQIVND (reference sequence). CDR3 amino acids: CASSTPGQGTGELFF. The CDR3 DNA follows: TGTGCCAGTAGTACCCCGGGACAAGGAACCGGGGAGCTGTTTTTT.

The J gene is TRBJ2-7, the V gene TRBV29-1; the D gene is possibly TRBD1 (6 bases). The CDR3 loop spans 13 amino acids. The V and J ends lost 7 bases and 5 bases respectively, with 18 bases between them. Per germline, CDR1 SQVTM and CDR2 ANQGSEA. CDR3 in DNA: TGCAGCGCCGACACAGGGACGAGGGACGAGCAGTACTTC. It specifies CSADTGTRDEQYF.

The chain has TRBV30 and TRBJ2-5; the match to TRBD1 covers 8 bases. The J call is uncertain, as TRBJ2-7 better fits the DNA end. The CDR3 is 14 residues long. Germline V gene data show CDR1 as GTSNPN and CDR2 as SVGIG (reference sequence). This chain's CDR3 is CAWSWGQALTEQYF. CDR3 in DNA: TGTGCCTGGAGTTGGGGACAGGCCCTTACCGAGCAGTACTTC.

This chain uses TRBV9 with TRBJ2-7; 7 bases agree with TRBD1. V shed 3 bases, J shed 2 bases, and the junction held 2 bases outside the gene matches. Germline-derived CDR1 and CDR2 are SGDLS and YYNGEE. The CDR3 is made up of 13 amino acids. The DNA of the CDR3 is TGTGCCAGCAGCGCGGGGACAGCCTACGAGCAGTACTTC. Encoded protein: CASSAGTAYEQYF.

The chain joins TRBV21-1 to TRBJ2-7; the table gives TRBD2 as D, unverified against the DNA. TRBV21-1 is shown as a pseudogene. CDR3 size: 16 residues. For the CDR3, the DNA is TGTGCCAGCAGCAACGACCTGCGGGAGGCCTTCTACGAGCAGTACTTC. Translating gives CASSNDLREAFYEQYF.

This clone was seen more than once but under ten times. The chain couples TRBV13 to TRBJ1-3, with D unresolved. Trimming pared 3 bases from V and 3 bases from J, leaving 3 bases between. This CDR3 is 12 amino acids long. Germline lookup yields CDR1 PRHDT and CDR2 FYEKMQ (reference sequence). The CDR3 reads CASSFGGNTIYF. The CDR3 coding sequence is TGTGCCAGCAGCTTCGGTGGAAACACCATATATTTT.

The rearrangement joins TRBV4-1 to TRBJ2-7, with TRBD1 identical over 8 bases. V gave up 4 bases and J gave up 7 bases; unmatched junction bases: 9. The germline V gene encodes CDR1 MGHRA and CDR2 YSYEKL. The CDR3 has 14 amino acids. The CDR3: CASSPTQGAGEQYF. The CDR3 DNA reads TGCGCCAGCAGCCCAACGCAGGGGGCAGGGGAGCAGTACTTC.

Ten or more counts support this clone. The V call is TRBV13, the J call TRBJ2-1, with 7 bases fitting TRBD2. V lost 0 bases and J lost 4; bases outside the gene matches: 6. This CDR3 is 16 amino acids long. Germline lookup yields CDR1 PRHDT and CDR2 FYEKMQ (reference sequence). The CDR3, as DNA: TGTGCCAGCAGCTTAGGGGGCGGGAGCGGATACAATGAGCAGTTCTTC. This encodes CASSLGGGSGYNEQFF.

This chain links TRBV10-2 with TRBJ2-3; TRBD1 agrees at 9 bases. The CDR3 consists of 14 residues. V shed 9 bases and J 1 base; nucleotides not matched to a gene: 5. From germline, CDR1 is WSHSY and CDR2 SAAADI. The CDR3 DNA is TGCGCCAGTAGGAGGACAGGGGGCACAGATACGCAGTATTTT. Its protein product is CASRRTGGTDTQYF.

This clone was recorded a few times. CDR3 amino acids: CAQGSGNQPQHF. CDR3 sequence (DNA): TGTGCCCAAGGGAGCGGCAATCAGCCCCAGCATTTT. The V and J genes are TRBV30 and TRBJ1-5; D is unclear. Trimming shortened V by 8 bases and J by 2 bases, and 10 bases separated the two germline ends. The CDR3 runs to 12 residues. Germline CDR1 reads GTSNPN; CDR2 reads SVGIG (reference sequence).

Only a few counts were recorded for this clone. This chain uses TRBV9 with TRBJ2-1, with 8 positions matching TRBD2. The V segment lost 0 bases and the J segment 5 bases; nucleotides outside the gene matches: 4. This CDR3 region has 15 residues. Looked up from germline, CDR1 is SGDLS and CDR2 is YYNGEE. CDR3 amino acids: CASSVGAGDHNEQFF. The CDR3 nucleotides are TGTGCCAGCAGCGTAGGAGCGGGAGACCACAATGAGCAGTTCTTC.